These T cell receptor beta chains were read from a single sample in a study of T cells in Graves' hyperthyroidism and ophthalmopathy. TCRdb redid the calling of the multiplex PCR reads with MiXCR, one entry per CDR3 protein. The repertoire holds about 600,000 distinct CDR3 sequences, approximately 14% seen once, with roughly 7% in the top ten. The specimen was blood. Receptors were obtained from a woman under 30 with Graves' ophthalmopathy. Each CDR3 is given with its conserved first and last residue. For some rows the clone size is stated as once, few or many, or as a class when expanded; others skip it.

clone_size,v_call,cdr3_aa
-,TRBV3-1,CASSLGQVPEAFF
many,TRBV7-9,CASSRDRVDSPLHF
many,TRBV3-1,CASSQEDRDYNSPLHF
-,TRBV6-1,CASRPGRRGLAGGGEQFF
many,TRBV16,CASSQFAGRDQPQHF
many,TRBV5-4,CASSPSPSYEQYF
-,TRBV29-1,CSVGLVETLFYEQYF
few,TRBV19,CASSRTGGAVSGNTIYF
few,TRBV15,CATSREGDTQYF
many,TRBV6-6,CASSYTGRGLDTQYF
many,TRBV2,CASSPVLSQLSTDTQYF
many,TRBV7-3,CASSLTFQRGGTDTQYF
-,TRBV7-9,CASSPDRDSLHYEQYF
few,TRBV7-6,CASSSGLPSYNEQFF
many,TRBV3-1,CASSPYGTEETQYF
many,TRBV7-9,CASTTSLTGFYEQYF
many,TRBV20-1,CSARQGYNAQFF
many,TRBV3-1,CASRSRYYGYTF
many,TRBV20-1,CSARRRGEKLFF
many,TRBV12-3/TRBV12-4,CASSWLGLAEAYNEQFF
many,TRBV20-1,CSAPSRDWYQETQYF
many,TRBV11-2,CASSGPGGLTEAFF
few,TRBV6-6,CASSYSQDSSNYGYTF
many,TRBV2,CARGPSGSTDTQYF
many,TRBV2,CASSLAGMNTGELFF
many,TRBV12-3/TRBV12-4,CASSGRQETQYF
many,TRBV6-1,CASSSLTPRGMTDTQYF
-,TRBV3-1,CASGHVFFAEQYF
many,TRBV6-1,CASSRGAEGTEAFF
many,TRBV7-2,CASSLGIWAGSGFYEQYF
few,TRBV20-1,CSARDPGGGSGNTIYF
-,TRBV27,CASSFLGQGSEKLFF
many,TRBV9,CASSVAGQINYGYTF
many,TRBV6-1,CASSLTPSGIYNEQFF
few,TRBV20-1,CSARDRLAGGLPYEQYF
-,TRBV6-1,CASSELKAFPPLILHEQFF
many,TRBV7-9,CASSYGQGGYGYTF
few,TRBV7-6,CASSLEGRREAFF
-,TRBV30,CAWSVGRSNEQFF
many,TRBV28,CASSLSGDRGRYTF
many,TRBV28,CASSLGTIYEQYF
many,TRBV7-8,CASAARAGGPGEQYF
many,TRBV18,CASSPGTPSPLHF
many,TRBV12-3/TRBV12-4,CASSQPPGVAFF
many,TRBV5-6,CASSLEFGAEAFF
many,TRBV7-9,CASSPHAGEEDTQYF
-,TRBV24-1,CATSDVSSGLSFF
many,TRBV7-2,CASSIQGGAYEQYF
many,TRBV2,CASSEAIETQYF
many,TRBV6-2/TRBV6-3,CASSYDPRGTWEPNTEAFF
-,TRBV6-1,CASTLRTANYGYTF
few,TRBV7-9,CASSLEPRVTQETQYF
many,TRBV28,CASRWIGTGGRGYTF
many,TRBV7-3,CASSLTGPGSGREQYF
many,TRBV20-1,CSLIGPGGYEQYF